The T cell receptor (beta chain) under discussion was sequenced for a study of identical twins. On this clonotype itself: The antigen is undetermined.

Broader study findings: Carriage of fewer insertions was seen in abundant cord blood beta clonotypes, whereas memory repertoires showed none. Low generation probability was overrepresented in out-of-frame alpha sequences shared by twins. Twins showed weaker excess sharing in their beta out-of-frame sequences.

TCRdb re-analysed the 5' RACE reads in MiXCR, keeping a single row per CDR3 protein. The sample includes a few hundred thousand distinct CDR3 sequences, more than 9% of them seen just once. V lost 7 bases and J lost 6; bases outside the gene matches: 4. CDR3 size: 14 residues. Germline values: CDR1 MDHEN, CDR2 SYDVKM. This sample was also put to use in a study of yellow fever vaccine responses in identical twins. From that second work: Twins showed a vaccine T cell response that reportedly seemed partly convergent, partly personalized.

V usage is TRBV28 and J usage is TRBJ1-6; 9 bases align to TRBD1. The sequence derives from a woman under 30 in good health. Specimen: PBMCs. The CDR3 coding sequence is TGTGCCAGCACCACGACAGGGGGTAATTCACCCCTCCACTTT. Amino acid sequence: CASTTTGGNSPLHF.